This T cell receptor (beta chain) was observed in a study of response to subunit inactivated influenza vaccine. Study-wide results and limits: Each seasonal flu vaccination may recruit only limited new T cells, authors suggested.

TCRdb processed the RT-PCR reads anew with MiXCR; each CDR3 protein has one entry. The repertoire includes hundreds of thousands of distinct CDR3 sequences, roughly an eighth of them detected once, and 7.8% sits in the top ten. The sample holds many counts of this clonotype. Its target is not known. The germline V gene encodes CDR1 SGHTA and CDR2 FQGNSA. The CDR3 covers 14 residues. V shed 5 bases and J shed 2 bases, with 11 bases lying between them. The source of this sequence is a man aged 50 to 59 who received an inactivated influenza vaccine. The V and J genes are TRBV7-2 and TRBJ2-3, with unresolved D. The source material was non-naive T cells sorted from PBMCs, sampled 14 days before vaccination. CDR3 loop: CASSTSLFTDTQYF. The CDR3 coding sequence is TGTGCCAGCAGCACGTCACTATTCACAGATACGCAGTATTTT.